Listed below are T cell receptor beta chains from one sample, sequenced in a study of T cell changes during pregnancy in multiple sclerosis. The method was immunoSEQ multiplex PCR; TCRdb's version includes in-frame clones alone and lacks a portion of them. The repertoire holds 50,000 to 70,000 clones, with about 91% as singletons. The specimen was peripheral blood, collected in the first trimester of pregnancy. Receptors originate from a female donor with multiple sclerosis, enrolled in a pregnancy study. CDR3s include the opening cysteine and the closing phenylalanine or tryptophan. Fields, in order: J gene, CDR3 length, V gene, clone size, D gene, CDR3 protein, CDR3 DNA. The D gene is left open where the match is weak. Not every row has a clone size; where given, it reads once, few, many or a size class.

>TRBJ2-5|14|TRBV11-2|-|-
CASSPLGVQETQYF
TGTGCCAGCAGCCCCTTGGGAGTCCAAGAGACCCAGTACTTC
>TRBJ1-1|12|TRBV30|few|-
CAWRGQNTEAFF
TGTGCCTGGAGAGGACAGAACACTGAAGCTTTCTTT
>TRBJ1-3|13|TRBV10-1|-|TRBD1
CASSRGRGNTIYF
TGCGCCAGCAGCAGGGGGCGCGGAAACACCATATATTTT
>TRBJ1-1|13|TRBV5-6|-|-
CASRWGQNTEAFF
TGTGCCAGCAGGTGGGGACAGAACACTGAAGCTTTCTTT
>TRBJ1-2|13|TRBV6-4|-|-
CASRHGAHYGYTF
TGTGCCAGCCGACATGGGGCCCACTATGGCTACACCTTC
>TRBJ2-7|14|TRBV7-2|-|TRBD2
CASSLVRGGSEQYF
TGTGCCAGCAGCTTAGTTCGGGGGGGGTCCGAGCAGTACTTC
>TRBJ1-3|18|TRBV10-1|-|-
CASNQGARTPFSGNTIYF
TGCGCCAGCAACCAAGGGGCGAGGACCCCTTTCTCTGGAAACACCATATATTTT
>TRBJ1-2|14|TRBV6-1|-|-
CASRGGQGKYGYTF
TGTGCCAGCAGGGGGGGGCAGGGGAAGTATGGCTACACCTTC
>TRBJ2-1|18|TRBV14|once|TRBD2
CASSQAGPLAGASSEQFF
TGTGCCAGCAGCCAAGCAGGGCCACTAGCGGGGGCTTCTAGTGAGCAGTTCTTC
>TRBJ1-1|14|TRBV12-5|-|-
CASGLGQAPIMAFF
TGTGCTAGTGGTTTGGGACAGGCGCCGATAATGGCTTTCTTT
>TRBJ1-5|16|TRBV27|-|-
CASSFEGGSSNQPQHF
TGTGCCAGCAGTTTTGAGGGGGGGAGTAGCAATCAGCCCCAGCATTTT
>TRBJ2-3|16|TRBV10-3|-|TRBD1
CAISTLDRGSADTQYF
TGTGCCATCAGTACCCTGGACAGGGGTTCAGCAGATACGCAGTATTTT
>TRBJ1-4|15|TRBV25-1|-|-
CASSVARPTNEKLFF
TGTGCCAGCAGTGTAGCCAGACCAACTAATGAAAAACTGTTTTTT
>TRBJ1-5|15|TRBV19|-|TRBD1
CASSPDRVRDQPQHF
TGTGCCAGTAGCCCCGACAGGGTCAGGGATCAGCCCCAGCATTTT
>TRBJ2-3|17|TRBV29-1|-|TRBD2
CSVLLAGGQTSTDTQYF
TGCAGCGTTCTACTAGCGGGGGGCCAAACTAGCACAGATACGCAGTATTTT
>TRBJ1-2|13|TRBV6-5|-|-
CASSLFGSYGYTF
TGTGCCAGCAGCCTATTCGGTTCCTATGGCTACACCTTC
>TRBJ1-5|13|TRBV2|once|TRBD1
CASRRQGDQPQHF
TGTGCCAGCAGGCGACAGGGGGATCAGCCCCAGCATTTT
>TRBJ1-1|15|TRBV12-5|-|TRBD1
CASGLGDRAVTEAFF
TGTGCTAGTGGTTTGGGGGACAGGGCGGTCACTGAAGCTTTCTTT
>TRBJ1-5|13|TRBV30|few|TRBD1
CAWDRGDNQPQHF
TGTGCCTGGGACAGGGGTGACAATCAGCCCCAGCATTTT
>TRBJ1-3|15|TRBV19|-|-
CASSILPGSGNTIYF
TGTGCCAGTAGTATTCTCCCGGGCTCTGGAAACACCATATATTTT
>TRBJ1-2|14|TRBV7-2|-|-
CASSLAGGNYGYTF
TGTGCCAGCAGCTTAGCGGGGGGGAACTATGGCTACACCTTC
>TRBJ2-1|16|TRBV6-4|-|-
CASSGTGVGSYNEQFF
TGTGCCAGCAGTGGTACGGGGGTTGGCTCCTACAATGAGCAGTTCTTC
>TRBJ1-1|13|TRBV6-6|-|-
CASSPMVNTEAFF
TGTGCCAGCAGCCCTATGGTGAACACTGAAGCTTTCTTT
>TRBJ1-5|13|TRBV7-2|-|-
CASSFQVAQPQHF
TGTGCCAGCAGCTTTCAGGTCGCTCAGCCCCAGCATTTT
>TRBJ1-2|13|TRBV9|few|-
CASSGTTGYGYTF
TGTGCCAGCAGCGGAACCACAGGGTATGGCTACACCTTC
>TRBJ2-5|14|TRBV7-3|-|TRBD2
CASRRAGVQETQYF
TGTGCCAGCAGAAGAGCGGGGGTCCAAGAGACCCAGTACTTC
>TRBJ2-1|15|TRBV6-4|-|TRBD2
CASSDSIAGGNEQFF
TGTGCCAGCAGTGACTCAATAGCGGGGGGAAATGAGCAGTTCTTC
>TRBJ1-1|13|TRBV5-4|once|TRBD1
CASSPPDRGMAFF
TGTGCCAGCAGCCCACCTGACAGGGGGATGGCTTTCTTT
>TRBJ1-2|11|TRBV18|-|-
CASSHRTGYTF
TGTGCCAGCTCACACAGGACTGGCTACACCTTC
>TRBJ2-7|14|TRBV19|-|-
CASSSTWSSIEQYF
TGTGCCAGTAGTTCGACTTGGTCGAGTATCGAGCAGTACTTC
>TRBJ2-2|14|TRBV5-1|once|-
CASSLGDTIGELFF
TGCGCCAGCAGCTTGGGAGACACAATCGGGGAGCTGTTTTTT
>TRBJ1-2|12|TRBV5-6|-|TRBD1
CASGQGKYGYTF
TGTGCCAGCGGACAGGGGAAATATGGCTACACCTTC
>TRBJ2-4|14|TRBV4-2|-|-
CASSQDQRSDIQYF
TGTGCCAGCAGCCAAGATCAGCGTTCTGACATTCAGTACTTC
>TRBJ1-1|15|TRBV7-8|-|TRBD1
CASSFRGQGVTEAFF
TGTGCCAGCAGCTTCCGGGGACAGGGGGTCACTGAAGCTTTCTTT
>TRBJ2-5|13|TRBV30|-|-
CAWSVNAQETQYF
TGTGCCTGGAGTGTGAACGCGCAAGAGACCCAGTACTTC
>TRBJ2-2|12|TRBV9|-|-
CASSKAAGELFF
TGTGCCAGCAGCAAAGCGGCCGGGGAGCTGTTTTTT
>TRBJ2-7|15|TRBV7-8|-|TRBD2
CASSPRGGGSYEQYF
TGTGCCAGCAGCCCCCGGGGGGGCGGGTCCTACGAGCAGTACTTC
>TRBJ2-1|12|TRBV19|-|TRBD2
CASSPPRGGLFF
TGTGCCAGTAGCCCCCCCCGGGGAGGGCTGTTCTTC
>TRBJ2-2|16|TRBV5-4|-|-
CASSLRRVPNTGELFF
TGTGCCAGCAGCTTGCGGAGGGTCCCAAACACCGGGGAGCTGTTTTTT
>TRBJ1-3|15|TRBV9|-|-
CASSVGDLTGNTIYF
TGTGCCAGCAGCGTAGGAGATTTGACTGGAAACACCATATATTTT
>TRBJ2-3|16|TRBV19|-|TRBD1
CASSPPRDRRADTQYF
TGTGCCAGTAGCCCCCCTCGGGACAGACGAGCAGATACGCAGTATTTT
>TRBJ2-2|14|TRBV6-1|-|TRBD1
CASSVTGGTGELFF
TGTGCCAGCAGTGTGACAGGGGGCACCGGGGAGCTGTTTTTT
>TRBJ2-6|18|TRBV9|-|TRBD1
CASSAQTGAPSGANVLTF
TGTGCCAGCAGCGCCCAGACAGGGGCGCCCTCTGGGGCCAACGTCCTGACTTTC
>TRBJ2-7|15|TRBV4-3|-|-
CASSQEAGISYEQYF
TGCGCCAGCAGCCAAGAGGCAGGGATATCCTACGAGCAGTACTTC
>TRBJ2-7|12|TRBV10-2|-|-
CASGYRVNEQYF
TGCGCCAGCGGCTACAGGGTGAACGAGCAGTACTTC
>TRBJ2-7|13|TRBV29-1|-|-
CSVARDKAYEQYF
TGCAGCGTTGCGAGGGATAAAGCCTACGAGCAGTACTTC
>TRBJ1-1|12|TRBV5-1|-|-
CASSGSGSSAFF
TGCGCCAGCAGCGGATCAGGGTCGTCAGCTTTCTTT
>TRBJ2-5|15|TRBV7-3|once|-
CASSSTPSPQETQYF
TGTGCCAGCAGCTCCACCCCTAGCCCGCAAGAGACCCAGTACTTC
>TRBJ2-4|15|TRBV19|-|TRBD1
CASSDRAGAKNIQYF
TGTGCCAGTAGTGACAGGGCGGGAGCCAAAAACATTCAGTACTTC
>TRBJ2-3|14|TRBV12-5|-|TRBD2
CASGSLAGADTQYF
TGTGCTAGTGGTTCGCTAGCGGGGGCAGATACGCAGTATTTT
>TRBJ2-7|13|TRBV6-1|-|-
CASSWTESYEQYF
TGTGCCAGCAGCTGGACAGAATCCTACGAGCAGTACTTC
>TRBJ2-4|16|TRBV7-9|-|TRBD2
CASSSAGGLAKNIQYF
TGTGCCAGCAGTTCTGCGGGGGGCCTAGCCAAAAACATTCAGTACTTC
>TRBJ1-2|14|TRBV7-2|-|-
CASSPDRTNYGYTF
TGTGCCAGCAGCCCCGACAGGACTAACTATGGCTACACCTTC
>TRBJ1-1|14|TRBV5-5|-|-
CASSSQALSAEAFF
TGTGCCAGCAGCTCCCAGGCTCTGTCAGCTGAAGCTTTCTTT